Each of the 28 T cell receptor beta chains below was sequenced from the same sample in a study of blood T cell repertoires in COVID-19. The repertoire was sequenced with immunoSEQ multiplex PCR; TCRdb's copy has only in-frame clones and lacks some. The sample comprises over 100,000 clones, roughly 90% of which are singletons, and 6% rests with the top ten. The sequencing input was peripheral blood. These receptors were taken from a human donor in a cohort sampled during active COVID-19.

V is TRBV11-2 and J is TRBJ2-3; 12 positions match TRBD2. V shed 0 bases and J 3 bases; nucleotides not matched to a gene: 7. CDR3 length: 18 residues. Germline CDR1 SGHAT, CDR2 FQNNGV. Written as DNA, the CDR3 is TGTGCCAGCAGCTTAGATGGACTAGCGGGATTAGCGACAGATACGCAGTATTTT. It encodes CASSLDGLAGLATDTQYF.

As concerns this clone: Different DNA sequences within this sample yield the same CDR3. This chain connects TRBV27 to TRBJ1-2, with a tentative D call TRBD1 (6 bases). Looked up from germline, CDR1 is MNHEY and CDR2 is SMNVEV (reference sequence). CDR3 size: 14 residues. V lost 2 bases and J 4 bases, leaving 11 bases between the germline ends. The DNA of the CDR3 is TGTGCCAGCAGTTTAAAGCAGGGGAGCTATGGCTACACCTTC. Translated, it gives CASSLKQGSYGYTF.

CDR3 amino acids: CASSPGQALTDTQYF. The DNA for the CDR3 is TGTGCCAGCTCCCCAGGACAGGCCCTCACAGATACGCAGTATTTT. V gene TRBV18 combines with J gene TRBJ2-3; TRBD1 matches 7 bases. J gave up 2 bases and V 6 bases, and 8 bases lay outside the gene matches. The CDR3 extends over 15 amino acids. Germline CDR1 KGHSH, CDR2 LQKENI.

The J gene is TRBJ2-3, the V gene TRBV9; perhaps TRBD1 as D (6 bases). Looked up from germline, CDR1 is SGDLS and CDR2 is YYNGEE. The CDR3 totals 13 residues. V was trimmed by 3 bases and J by 2 bases, leaving 7 bases between them. DNA for the CDR3: TGTGCCAGCAGCGCAGGGGACACAGATACGCAGTATTTT. Translation gives CASSAGDTDTQYF.

V gene TRBV19 combines with J gene TRBJ2-7; 11 bases map to TRBD2. This CDR3 has 17 residues. Germline V lookup: CDR1 LNHDA, CDR2 SQIVND (reference sequence). The trim removed 5 bases at V and 5 bases at J, leaving 14 bases unmatched. The CDR3 protein is CASSVHDSGRAIDEQYF. In nucleotides, the CDR3 is TGTGCCAGTAGTGTCCATGATAGCGGGAGGGCCATAGACGAGCAGTACTTC.

The CDR3 sequence: CSVNDGRGYEQYF. CDR3 in DNA: TGCAGCGTCAACGATGGAAGGGGATACGAGCAGTACTTC. This rearrangement joins TRBV29-1 to TRBJ2-7, with D possibly matching TRBD1 (5 bases). The CDR3 runs to 13 residues. Looked up from germline, CDR1 is SQVTM and CDR2 is ANQGSEA. V lost 6 bases and J 4 bases, leaving 16 bases between the germline ends.

The chain uses TRBV27 and TRBJ1-1, with 7 bases that match TRBD1. Germline-derived CDR1 and CDR2 are MNHEY and SMNVEV (reference sequence). The CDR3 length is 14 residues. Losses at the gene ends were 5 bases for V and 1 base for J; bases not matched to a gene: 4. The chain's CDR3 is CASSPTGPNTEAFF. The CDR3 DNA is TGTGCCAGCAGTCCGACAGGGCCGAACACTGAAGCTTTCTTT.

This chain connects TRBV5-1 to TRBJ1-5, with TRBD1 matching 7 bases. There are 15 residues in the CDR3. Losses at the gene ends were 5 bases for V and 2 bases for J; bases not matched to a gene: 7. Germline V gene data show CDR1 as SGHRS and CDR2 as YFSETQ. DNA for the CDR3: TGCGCCAGCAGGTTAGGGGGCGCGGGCAATCAGCCCCAGCATTTT. It yields the protein CASRLGGAGNQPQHF.

The chain combines TRBV3-1 (or the pseudogene TRBV3-2) with TRBJ2-3; a possible D gene is TRBD2 (5 bases). The V and J ends lost 5 bases and 2 bases respectively, with 17 bases between them. The CDR3 loop spans 16 amino acids. The germline V gene has CDR1 LGHDT and CDR2 YNNKEL (reference sequence). CDR3 bases: TGTGCCAGCAGCGCCCCAATGGGAGCTTCCACAGATACGCAGTATTTT. It codes for CASSAPMGASTDTQYF.

This chain joins TRBV25-1 and TRBJ2-7, with no clear D. The CDR3 is 14 amino acids. The V and J ends lost 1 base and 3 bases respectively, with 10 bases between them. The germline gives CDR1 MGHDK, CDR2 SYGVNS. The CDR3 coding sequence is TGTGCCAGCAGTGAATTTTCGACTTTCTACGAGCAGTACTTC. Amino acid sequence: CASSEFSTFYEQYF.

The rearrangement links TRBV9 to TRBJ2-3, with 10 positions matching TRBD2. Germline trimming cut 4 bases from V and 2 bases from J; bases unmatched to any gene: 10. The CDR3 runs to 17 residues. Germline V gene data show CDR1 as SGDLS and CDR2 as YYNGEE. In nucleotides, the CDR3 is TGTGCCAGCAGCCTACGGACTAGCGGAGTAAACACAGATACGCAGTATTTT. Translated: CASSLRTSGVNTDTQYF.

V and J are TRBV5-1 and TRBJ1-4; D unresolved. With 0 bases removed from V and 3 bases from J, the gap between germline ends came to 6 bases. CDR3 length: 14 residues. Germline-derived CDR1 and CDR2 are SGHRS and YFSETQ. CDR3 DNA: TGCGCCAGCAGCTTGGTCCCTTCTAATGAAAAACTGTTTTTT. Encoded protein: CASSLVPSNEKLFF.

This clone has a handful of counts. V and J are TRBV6-6 and TRBJ1-4; 8 bases are a match to TRBD1. The CDR3 runs 14 residues. Germline V gene lookup returns CDR1 MNHNY and CDR2 SVGAGI (reference sequence). Trimming removed 4 bases from V and 5 bases from J; junction bases left unmatched: 3. CDR3 region: CASSSQGGNEKLFF. The CDR3 bases are TGTGCCAGCAGTTCACAGGGGGGGAATGAAAAACTGTTTTTT.

The gene calls are TRBV19 and TRBJ2-7, with D possibly being TRBD1 (6 bases). Trimming removed 3 bases from V and 2 bases from J, with 17 bases in between. Germline values: CDR1 LNHDA, CDR2 SQIVND (reference sequence). CDR3 length: 16 residues. CDR3 in DNA: TGTGCCAGTAGTATTGGTACGGGACACTCGACCTACGAGCAGTACTTC. Amino acids: CASSIGTGHSTYEQYF.

This chain uses TRBV4-1 with TRBJ2-3, with a tentative D call TRBD1 (5 bases). CDR1 and CDR2 (germline): MGHRA, YSYEKL. This CDR3 spans 18 amino acids. Trimming shortened V by 4 bases and J by 2 bases, and 22 bases separated the two germline ends. CDR3 loop: CASSRNTKQDIHTDTQYF. In DNA, the CDR3 is TGCGCCAGCAGCCGCAACACCAAACAGGATATACACACAGATACGCAGTATTTT.

This clone was found a few times. V and J are TRBV6-4 and TRBJ2-2, with 9 bases identical to TRBD2. The CDR3 contains 14 residues. In germline, CDR1 is MRHNA, CDR2 SNTAGT. V shed 3 bases, J shed 4 bases, and the junction held 0 bases outside the gene matches. The CDR3 bases are TGTGCCAGCAGTGAGCGGGGGGGCACCGGGGAGCTGTTTTTT. This translates into CASSERGGTGELFF.

The chain couples TRBV28 to TRBJ1-3, with D hard to call. Germline CDR1 MDHEN, CDR2 SYDVKM. V gave up 6 bases and J gave up 1 base, with 10 bases separating them. This CDR3 is built from 14 residues. The CDR3 protein is CASRGRPSGNTIYF. The DNA of the CDR3 is TGTGCCAGCAGGGGGAGGCCGTCTGGAAACACCATATATTTT. The variable domain in full, with the rest retrieved from reference TRBV28 and TRBJ1-3, is DVKVTQSSRYLVKRTGEKVFLECVQDMDHENMFWYRQDPGLGLRLIYFSYDVKMKEKGDIPEGYSVSREKKERFSLILESASTNQTSMYLCASRGRPSGNTIYFGEGSWLTVV.

The chain carries TRBV10-3 and TRBJ2-5, with TRBD1 matching over 9 bases. V gave up 0 bases and J gave up 5 bases; unmatched junction bases: 4. Germline V gives CDR1 ENHRY, CDR2 SYGVKD. The CDR3 runs 15 residues. In DNA form, the CDR3 reads TGTGCCATCAGTGAGTCACAGGGGGCTCGGGAGACCCAGTACTTC. This translates into CAISESQGARETQYF.

V and J are TRBV19 and TRBJ2-5, with D unresolved. Germline-derived CDR1 and CDR2 are LNHDA and SQIVND (reference sequence). This CDR3 spans 13 amino acids. The V end lost 5 bases, the J end lost 0 bases, and 7 bases lay between the germline ends. The CDR3 nucleotides read TGTGCCAGTAGTCTAAGCGACCAAGAGACCCAGTACTTC. Translated: CASSLSDQETQYF.

This chain links TRBV7-9 with TRBJ1-3, with 9 bases identical to TRBD1. Trimming took 0 bases from V and 1 from J; bases not matched to a gene: 7. Germline-derived CDR1 and CDR2 are SEHNR and FQNEAQ (reference sequence). The CDR3 is 18 residues long. In DNA, the CDR3 is TGTGCCAGCAGCTTAGCGCTACACAGGGGGCGTTCTGGAAACACCATATATTTT. Protein sequence: CASSLALHRGRSGNTIYF.

The rearrangement joins TRBV19 to TRBJ2-7; 11 positions agree with TRBD1. V shed 3 bases, J shed 2 bases, and the junction held 0 bases outside the gene matches. This CDR3 is 14 amino acids long. Germline V lookup: CDR1 LNHDA, CDR2 SQIVND (reference sequence). The CDR3 nucleotides are TGTGCCAGTAGTATGGACAGGGGGCCCTACGAGCAGTACTTC. Its translation is CASSMDRGPYEQYF.

V is TRBV4-3 and J is TRBJ2-1; perhaps TRBD2 as D (5 bases). The CDR3 is 17 residues long. The V end was cut by 0 bases, the J end by 5 bases, with 17 bases between. Germline V gene lookup returns CDR1 LGHNA and CDR2 YSLEER. CDR3 in amino acids: CASSQDLSSASHNEQFF. The CDR3 DNA reads TGCGCCAGCAGCCAAGATCTCAGTTCCGCTAGCCACAATGAGCAGTTCTTC.

The chain uses TRBV3-1 (or the pseudogene TRBV3-2) and TRBJ1-3; maybe TRBD1 (6 bases). V was pared by 0 bases and J by 0 bases, with 9 bases between. From germline, CDR1 is LGHDT and CDR2 YNNKEL (reference sequence). CDR3 length equals 16 residues. The CDR3 region is CASSQEGHFSGNTIYF. CDR3 in DNA: TGTGCCAGCAGCCAAGAGGGACACTTCTCTGGAAACACCATATATTTT.

This clone was observed a few times. The chain recombines TRBV11-2 with TRBJ1-6; TRBD1 aligns across 7 bases. The CDR3 runs 15 residues. Germline values: CDR1 SGHAT, CDR2 FQNNGV. After removal of 2 bases from V and 7 bases from J, the junction contained 5 bases not matched to a gene. CDR3: CASSLFPQGNSPLHF. CDR3 coding DNA: TGTGCCAGCAGCTTATTTCCACAGGGGAATTCACCCCTCCACTTT.

The J gene is TRBJ2-5, the V gene TRBV7-9; perhaps TRBD1 as D (6 bases). This CDR3 spans 16 amino acids. The V gene lost 5 bases and the J gene lost 1 base, with 17 bases spanning the gap. CDR1 is SEHNR, CDR2 FQNEAQ, per germline (reference sequence). CDR3 nucleotide sequence: TGTGCCAGCAGCCCAGGGGATTTGGGGGTCCAAGAGACCCAGTACTTC. This encodes CASSPGDLGVQETQYF.

The rearrangement uses TRBV9 and TRBJ2-1; 7 bases agree with TRBD2. The CDR3 runs to 17 residues. V trimming: 4 bases; J trimming: 10 bases; junction bases outside the gene matches: 20. Germline V gene lookup returns CDR1 SGDLS and CDR2 YYNGEE. CDR3 coding DNA: TGTGCCAGCAGCCCTGTGGGGGGGTCGAGGAAGTGGGGCGAGCAGTTCTTC. Residues: CASSPVGGSRKWGEQFF. The whole variable domain, remainder taken from reference TRBV9 and TRBJ2-1, is DSGVTQTPKHLITATGQRVTLRCSPRSGDLSVYWYQQSLDQGLQFLIQYYNGEERAKGNILERFSAQQFPDLHSELNLSSLELGDSALYFCASSPVGGSRKWGEQFFGPGTRLTVL.

This clone was recorded only once. The V call is TRBV21-1, the J call TRBJ2-5; TRBD2, the table's D call, lacks a check against the DNA. TRBV21-1 is given as a pseudogene. This CDR3 contains 12 residues. This CDR3 is CASSKSLETQYF. The CDR3 bases are TGTGCCAGCAGCAAGTCGTTGGAGACCCAGTACTTC.

The chain couples TRBV7-8 to TRBJ2-7, with TRBD2 matching over 10 bases. The CDR3 length is 15 residues. Germline assignment: CDR1 SGHVS and CDR2 FQNEAQ. Losses at the gene ends were 1 base for V and 6 bases for J; bases not matched to a gene: 6. Written as DNA, the CDR3 is TGTGCCAGCAGCTTAGGAGCTAGCGGGAGACTCGAGCAGTACTTC. Translated: CASSLGASGRLEQYF. The whole variable domain, filled in from reference TRBV7-8 and TRBJ2-7, reads GAGVSQSPRYKVAKRGQDVALRCDPISGHVSLFWYQQALGQGPEFLTYFQNEAQLDKSGLPSDRFFAERPEGSVSTLKIQRTQQEDSAVYLCASSLGASGRLEQYFGPGTRLTVT.